A single sample is the source of the 14 T cell receptor beta chains below, sequenced in a study of vaccination and CD4 T cells after COVID-19. Cultured CD4+ T-cell DNA underwent Oncomine TCR Beta short-read sequencing. Each CDR3 protein is one row after TCRdb ran MiXCR on the PCR reads. Counted here are roughly 13,000 distinct CDR3 sequences, just under 75% occurring once; the ten biggest clones make up approximately 31%. Treatment: approximately 9-day PBMC culture with coronavirus spike peptide pools or control peptides (ViraFEST assay). The antigens for these receptors are not known. The sample taken for sequencing was CD4+ T cells from blood, cultured in vitro. The receptors shown here come from a human donor who had recovered from COVID-19.

This clonotype was counted a few times. This chain links TRBV2 with TRBJ1-6; 7 nucleotides match TRBD1. CDR1 SNHLY and CDR2 FYNNEI come from the germline V gene. The length of the CDR3 is 15 residues. After removal of 4 bases from V and 7 bases from J, the junction contained 7 bases not matched to a gene. The CDR3 protein is CASSGRVRGNSPLHF. CDR3 in DNA: TGTGCCAGCAGTGGCAGAGTCAGGGGGAATTCACCCCTCCACTTT.

This clonotype has only a few counts. CDR3 nucleotides: TGCAGTGCTAGGGTCTATAGCAATCAGCCCCAGCATTTT. Its translation: CSARVYSNQPQHF. V usage is TRBV20-1 and J usage is TRBJ1-5, with D unclear. This CDR3 comprises 13 residues. V lost 3 bases and J 0 bases, leaving 6 bases between the germline ends. Germline lookup yields CDR1 DFQATT and CDR2 SNEGSKA (reference sequence).

The V and J genes are TRBV6-1 and TRBJ1-2; 9 nucleotides agree with TRBD1. CDR3 size: 13 residues. V lost 6 bases, J lost 8 bases, and 7 bases stayed unmatched. Germline CDR1 MNHNS, CDR2 SASEGT. The CDR3 region has the DNA TGTGCCAGCAGAACAGGGGGCTCTCAGGGCTACACCTTC. Translation gives CASRTGGSQGYTF.

In its sample, this clonotype was seen a few times. The chain combines TRBV27 with TRBJ1-2, with no clear D. This CDR3 has 15 amino acids. The germline V gene encodes CDR1 MNHEY and CDR2 SMNVEV (reference sequence). V was pared by 4 bases and J by 2 bases, with 14 bases between. The CDR3, as DNA: TGTGCCAGCAGTTCACGGTGGACCGCGAACTATGGCTACACCTTC. It is translated as CASSSRWTANYGYTF.

The CDR3 sequence: CASSPSRVVTEAFF. In DNA, the CDR3 is TGTGCCAGCAGTCCTAGTAGGGTTGTCACTGAAGCTTTCTTT. V and J are TRBV6-1 and TRBJ1-1; D is unresolved. Trimming pared 5 bases from V and 4 bases from J, leaving 14 bases between. The CDR3 loop spans 14 amino acids. Germline V gene data show CDR1 as MNHNS and CDR2 as SASEGT.

This sequence joins TRBV7-2 and TRBJ2-7; TRBD1 might be the D (6 bases). The CDR3 extends over 13 amino acids. From germline, CDR1 is SGHTA and CDR2 FQGNSA. V was trimmed by 1 base and J by 4 bases, leaving 8 bases between them. The CDR3 reads CASSLGTVYEQYF. DNA for the CDR3: TGTGCCAGCAGCTTAGGGACAGTTTACGAGCAGTACTTC.

The table lists this clonotype with a few counts. The rearrangement links TRBV7-2 to TRBJ1-5; TRBD1 might be the D (5 bases). The V gene's germline CDR1 is SGHTA and CDR2 FQGNSA. CDR3 length: 13 residues. V was shortened by 2 bases and J by 7 bases, with 9 bases between the two germline ends. CDR3 sequence reads: CASSLIGGQPQHF. The CDR3 DNA is TGTGCCAGCAGCTTAATTGGGGGACAGCCCCAGCATTTT.

The rearrangement joins TRBV19 to TRBJ2-2; no definite D call. The germline gives CDR1 LNHDA, CDR2 SQIVND (reference sequence). The CDR3 is made up of 14 amino acids. V lost 10 bases and J lost 0, with 12 bases in between. The CDR3 spells CATSTETNTGELFF. Written as DNA, the CDR3 is TGTGCCACTTCGACCGAAACGAACACCGGGGAGCTGTTTTTT.

The rearrangement joins TRBV2 to TRBJ2-5, with D tentatively TRBD2 (7 bases). CDR3 length: 14 amino acids. From germline, CDR1 is SNHLY and CDR2 FYNNEI. The V end was cut by 11 bases, the J end by 7 bases, with 23 bases between. CDR3 in DNA: TGTGCCCACTGGGGGGGCAGAAAAGAGGTGACCCAGTACTTC. Amino acid sequence: CAHWGGRKEVTQYF. The full variable domain, completed using reference TRBV2 and TRBJ2-5, is EPEVTQTPSHQVTQMGQEVILRCVPISNHLYFYWYRQILGQKVEFLVSFYNNEISEKSEIFDDQFSVERPDGSNFTLKIRSTKLEDSAMYFCAHWGGRKEVTQYFGPGTRLLVL.

This clonotype has just a few counts. This sequence joins TRBV7-8 and TRBJ2-3; 9 bases match TRBD1. The CDR3 consists of 17 residues. The V gene end was trimmed by 1 base and the J gene end by 0 bases; junction bases not matched to a gene: 5. Germline V gene data show CDR1 as SGHVS and CDR2 as FQNEAQ. The DNA of the CDR3 is TGTGCCAGCAGCTTAGTGAGGACAGGGGCCAGCACAGATACGCAGTATTTT. Translating gives CASSLVRTGASTDTQYF.

This clonotype was seen more than once but under ten times. The genes are TRBV20-1 and TRBJ1-2; unclear D gene. CDR1 and CDR2 from the germline V gene are DFQATT and SNEGSKA (reference sequence). V lost 3 bases and J lost 2, with 10 bases in between. The CDR3 is 13 residues long. The CDR3 DNA reads TGCAGTGCTAGGCGAGGCAACAACTATGGCTACACCTTC. It yields the protein CSARRGNNYGYTF.

The chain couples TRBV4-2 to TRBJ1-5; D unresolved. The ends were cut back, 5 bases at V and 0 bases at J, with 8 bases in the middle. This CDR3 comprises 14 residues. Germline-derived CDR1 and CDR2 are LGHNA and YNFKEQ. CDR3 protein: CASSAQVSNQPQHF. In DNA form, the CDR3 reads TGTGCCAGCAGCGCTCAGGTTAGCAATCAGCCCCAGCATTTT.

The chain couples TRBV12-3 or TRBV12-4 to TRBJ1-1; a possible D gene is TRBD1 (5 bases). Trimming left V 8 bases short and J 1 base short, with 11 bases between. CDR3 length: 13 residues. CDR3 in amino acids: CASEEQANTEAFF. The CDR3 DNA sequence: TGTGCCAGCGAGGAACAGGCGAACACTGAAGCTTTCTTT.

This clonotype is labeled as medium-sized. This chain uses TRBV19 with TRBJ1-5; D not resolved. This CDR3 is 14 amino acids long. Germline V gene lookup returns CDR1 LNHDA and CDR2 SQIVND (reference sequence). The V end lost 1 base, the J end lost 4 bases, and 8 bases lay between the germline ends. The CDR3 protein is CASSIGTRNQPQHF. The CDR3 coding sequence is TGTGCCAGTAGTATAGGGACCCGAAATCAGCCCCAGCATTTT.